This T cell receptor (beta chain) was profiled in a study of T cell responses to AZD1222 COVID-19 vaccine. The study's findings and limits: Females made up more of the donors, who were largely white British, and clonal diversity may have come out too low. Nearly half of spike-specific TCRs reportedly go after variant regions that carry no mutations. The study identified only a handful of AZD1222 recipients as seropositive at baseline.

This CDR3 has 13 amino acids. Between the trimmed V and J ends, which lost 5 bases and 5 bases, there was a span of 10 bases. The germline CDR1 and CDR2 sequences are LNHDA and SQIVND (reference sequence). In the case of this clone: Antigen specificity is unknown.

Pooling covered second doses at about 4 or about 12 weeks. This table comes from immunoSEQ multiplex PCR, and its TCRdb copy is limited to in-frame clones, with some not included. The sample yields more than 100,000 clones, around 92% seen once. The specimen comprised peripheral blood, sampled 28 days after the second AZD1222 dose. This TCR derives from an adult who received the AZD1222 COVID-19 vaccine. The rearrangement links TRBV19 to TRBJ1-3; D not certain. CDR3 amino acids: CASSRRERNTIYF. The CDR3 bases are TGTGCCAGTAGTCGGAGGGAAAGAAACACCATATATTTT. Full variable domain (rest looked up from reference TRBV19 and TRBJ1-3): DGGITQSPKYLFRKEGQNVTLSCEQNLNHDAMYWYRQDPGQGLRLIYYSQIVNDFQKGDIAEGYSVSREKKESFPLTVTSAQKNPTAFYLCASSRRERNTIYFGEGSWLTVV.